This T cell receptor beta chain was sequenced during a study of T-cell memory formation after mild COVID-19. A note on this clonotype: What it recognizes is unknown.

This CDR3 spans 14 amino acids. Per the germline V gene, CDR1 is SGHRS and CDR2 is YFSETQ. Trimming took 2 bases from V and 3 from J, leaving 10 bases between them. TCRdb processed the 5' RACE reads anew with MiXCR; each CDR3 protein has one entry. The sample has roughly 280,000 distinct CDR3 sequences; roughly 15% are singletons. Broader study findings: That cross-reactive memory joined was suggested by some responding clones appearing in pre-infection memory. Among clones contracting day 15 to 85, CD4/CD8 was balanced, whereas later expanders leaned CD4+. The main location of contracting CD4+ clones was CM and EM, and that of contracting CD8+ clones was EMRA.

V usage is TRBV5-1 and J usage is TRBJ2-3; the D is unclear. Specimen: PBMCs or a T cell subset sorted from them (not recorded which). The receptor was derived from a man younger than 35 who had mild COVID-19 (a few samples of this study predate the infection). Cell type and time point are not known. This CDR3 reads CASSFGSRTDTQYF. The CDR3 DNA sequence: TGCGCCAGCAGCTTCGGAAGTCGAACAGATACGCAGTATTTT.